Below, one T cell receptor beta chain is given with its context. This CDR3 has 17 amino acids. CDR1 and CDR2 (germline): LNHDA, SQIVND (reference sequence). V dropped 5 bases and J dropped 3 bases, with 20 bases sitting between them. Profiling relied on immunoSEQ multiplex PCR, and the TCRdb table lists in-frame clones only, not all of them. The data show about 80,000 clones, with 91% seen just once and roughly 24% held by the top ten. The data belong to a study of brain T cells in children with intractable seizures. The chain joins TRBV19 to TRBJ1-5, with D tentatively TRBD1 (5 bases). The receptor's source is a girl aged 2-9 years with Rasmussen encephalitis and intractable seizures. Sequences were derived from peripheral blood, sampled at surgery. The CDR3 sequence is CASSVPWDGFDNQPQHF. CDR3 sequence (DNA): TGTGCCAGTAGTGTACCCTGGGACGGCTTTGACAATCAGCCCCAGCATTTT.